The clone carrying this TCR beta chain was observed a few times. Its antigen is not identified. TCRdb called the RT-PCR reads again in MiXCR, with one record for every CDR3 protein. Of 250,000 to 350,000 distinct CDR3 sequences listed, around 20% are singletons. This entry comes from a study of response to subunit inactivated influenza vaccine. Overall study findings and caveats: Researchers suggested that each seasonal influenza vaccination recruits few new T cells.

Germline loops: CDR1 SGHKS, CDR2 YYEKEE (reference sequence). This CDR3 contains 16 residues. Trimming left V 7 bases short and J 0 bases short, with 14 bases between. Sequencing used PBMCs from blood, obtained about 19 months after vaccination. This chain connects TRBV5-5 to TRBJ1-6; D uncertain. This TCR was recovered from a man aged 45 to 70 who received an inactivated influenza vaccine. CDR3 sequence: CASGEASSSYNSPLHF. Written as DNA, the CDR3 is TGTGCCAGCGGCGAGGCGTCGAGCTCCTATAATTCACCCCTCCACTTT.